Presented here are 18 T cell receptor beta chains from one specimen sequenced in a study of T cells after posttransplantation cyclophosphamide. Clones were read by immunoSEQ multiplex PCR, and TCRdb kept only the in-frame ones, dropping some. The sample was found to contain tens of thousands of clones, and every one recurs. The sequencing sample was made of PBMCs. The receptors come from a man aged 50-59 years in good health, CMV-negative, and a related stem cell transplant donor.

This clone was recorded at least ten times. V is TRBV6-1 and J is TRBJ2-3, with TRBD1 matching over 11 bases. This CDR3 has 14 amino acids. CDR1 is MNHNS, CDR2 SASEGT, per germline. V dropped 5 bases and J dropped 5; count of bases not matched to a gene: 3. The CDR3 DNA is TGTGCCAGCAGTCCCGGGACAGGGGGAGATACGCAGTATTTT. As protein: CASSPGTGGDTQYF.

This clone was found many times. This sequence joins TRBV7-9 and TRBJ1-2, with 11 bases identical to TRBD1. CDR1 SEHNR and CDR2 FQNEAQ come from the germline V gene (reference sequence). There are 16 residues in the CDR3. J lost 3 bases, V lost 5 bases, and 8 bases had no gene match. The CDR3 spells CASSPLPGQGDYGYTF. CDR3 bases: TGTGCCAGCAGCCCCCTTCCGGGACAGGGGGACTATGGCTACACCTTC.

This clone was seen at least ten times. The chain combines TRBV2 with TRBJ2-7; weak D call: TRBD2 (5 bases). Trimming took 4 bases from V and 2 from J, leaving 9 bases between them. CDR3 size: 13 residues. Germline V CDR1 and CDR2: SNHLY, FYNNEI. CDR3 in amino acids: CASSVVLAYEQYF. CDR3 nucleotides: TGTGCCAGCAGTGTAGTACTAGCCTACGAGCAGTACTTC. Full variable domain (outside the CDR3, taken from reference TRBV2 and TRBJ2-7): EPEVTQTPSHQVTQMGQEVILRCVPISNHLYFYWYRQILGQKVEFLVSFYNNEISEKSEIFDDQFSVERPDGSNFTLKIRSTKLEDSAMYFCASSVVLAYEQYFGPGTRLTVT.

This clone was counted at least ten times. The chain's CDR3 is CASSLSPGGQETQYF. Written as DNA, the CDR3 is TGCGCCAGCAGCCTAAGCCCAGGGGGCCAAGAGACCCAGTACTTC. V usage is TRBV5-1 and J usage is TRBJ2-5; 7 bases agree with TRBD1. Losses at the gene ends were 4 bases for V and 1 base for J; bases not matched to a gene: 7. The CDR3 has 15 amino acids. Germline values: CDR1 SGHRS, CDR2 YFSETQ.

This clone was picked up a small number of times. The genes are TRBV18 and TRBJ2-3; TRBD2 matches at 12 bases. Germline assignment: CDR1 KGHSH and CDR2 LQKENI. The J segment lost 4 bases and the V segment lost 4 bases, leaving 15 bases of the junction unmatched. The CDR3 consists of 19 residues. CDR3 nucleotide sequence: TGTGCCAGCTCACTTCTGACTAGCGGGAGCCAGAAAGGGGCAGATACGCAGTATTTT. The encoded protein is CASSLLTSGSQKGADTQYF.

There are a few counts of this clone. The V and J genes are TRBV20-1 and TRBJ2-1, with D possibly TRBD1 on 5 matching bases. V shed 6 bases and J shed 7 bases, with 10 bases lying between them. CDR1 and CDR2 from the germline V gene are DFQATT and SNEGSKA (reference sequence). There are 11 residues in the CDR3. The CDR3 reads CSAMKGNEQFF. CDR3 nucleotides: TGCAGTGCAATGAAGGGGAATGAGCAGTTCTTC.

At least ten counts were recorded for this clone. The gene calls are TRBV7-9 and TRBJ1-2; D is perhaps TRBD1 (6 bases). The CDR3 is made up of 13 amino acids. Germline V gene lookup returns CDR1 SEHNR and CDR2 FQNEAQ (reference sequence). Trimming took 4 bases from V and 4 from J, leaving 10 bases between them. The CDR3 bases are TGTGCCAGCAGCTACGGGACACCCTATGGCTACACCTTC. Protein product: CASSYGTPYGYTF.

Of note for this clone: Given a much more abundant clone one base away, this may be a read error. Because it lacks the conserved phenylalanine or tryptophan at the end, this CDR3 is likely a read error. Here the CDR3 reads CASSVGRRSANTGELFL. The DNA of the CDR3 is TGTGCCAGCAGCGTTGGAAGAAGAAGCGCGAACACCGGGGAGCTGTTTCTT. The chain joins TRBV9 to TRBJ2-2; no reliable D call. The CDR3 extends over 17 amino acids. CDR1 SGDLS and CDR2 YYNGEE come from the germline V gene. V shed 2 bases and J shed 0 bases, with 14 bases lying between them.

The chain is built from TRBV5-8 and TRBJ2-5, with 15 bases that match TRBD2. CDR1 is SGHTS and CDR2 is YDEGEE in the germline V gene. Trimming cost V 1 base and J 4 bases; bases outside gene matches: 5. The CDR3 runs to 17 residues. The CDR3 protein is CASSLPPGLAGGETQYF. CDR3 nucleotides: TGTGCCAGCAGCTTGCCGCCGGGACTAGCGGGAGGAGAGACCCAGTACTTC.

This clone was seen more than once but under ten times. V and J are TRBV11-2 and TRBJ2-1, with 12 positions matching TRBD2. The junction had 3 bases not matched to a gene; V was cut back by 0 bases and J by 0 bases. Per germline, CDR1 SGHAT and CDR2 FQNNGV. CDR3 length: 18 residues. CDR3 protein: CASSLDLAGGSSYNEQFF. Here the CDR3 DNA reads TGTGCCAGCAGCTTAGATCTAGCGGGAGGGAGCTCCTACAATGAGCAGTTCTTC.

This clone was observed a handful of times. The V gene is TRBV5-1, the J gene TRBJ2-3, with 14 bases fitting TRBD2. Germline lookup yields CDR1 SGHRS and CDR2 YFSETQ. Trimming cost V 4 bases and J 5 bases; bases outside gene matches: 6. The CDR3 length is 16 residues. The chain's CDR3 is CASSPGLAGGVDTQYF. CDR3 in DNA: TGCGCCAGCAGCCCTGGACTAGCGGGGGGTGTAGATACGCAGTATTTT.

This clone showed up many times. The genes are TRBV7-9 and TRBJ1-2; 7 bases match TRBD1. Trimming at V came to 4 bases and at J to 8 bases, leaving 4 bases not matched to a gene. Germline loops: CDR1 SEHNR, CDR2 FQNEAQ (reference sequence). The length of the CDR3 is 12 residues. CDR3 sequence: CASSSPGGGYTF. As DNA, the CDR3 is TGTGCCAGCAGCTCGCCAGGGGGGGGCTACACCTTC.

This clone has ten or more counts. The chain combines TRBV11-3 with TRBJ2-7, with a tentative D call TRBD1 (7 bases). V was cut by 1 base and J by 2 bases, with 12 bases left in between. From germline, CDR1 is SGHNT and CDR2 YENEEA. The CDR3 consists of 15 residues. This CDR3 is CASSLAGDRAYEQYF. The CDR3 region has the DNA TGTGCCAGCAGCTTAGCGGGGGACAGAGCCTACGAGCAGTACTTC. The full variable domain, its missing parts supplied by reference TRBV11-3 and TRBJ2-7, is EAGVVQSPRYKIIEKKQPVAFWCNPISGHNTLYWYLQNLGQGPELLIRYENEEAVDDSQLPKDRFSAERLKGVDSTLKIQPAELGDSAVYLCASSLAGDRAYEQYFGPGTRLTVT.

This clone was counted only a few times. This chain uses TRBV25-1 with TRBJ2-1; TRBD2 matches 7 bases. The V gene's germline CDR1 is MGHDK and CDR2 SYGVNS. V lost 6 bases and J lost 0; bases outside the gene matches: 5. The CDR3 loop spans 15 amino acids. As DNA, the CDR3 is TGTGCCAGCAGAAGGGCGGGAGACTCCTACAATGAGCAGTTCTTC. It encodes CASRRAGDSYNEQFF.

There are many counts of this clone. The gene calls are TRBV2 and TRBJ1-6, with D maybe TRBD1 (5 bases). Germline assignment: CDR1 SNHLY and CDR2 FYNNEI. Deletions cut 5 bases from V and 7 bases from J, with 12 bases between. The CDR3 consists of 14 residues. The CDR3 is CASSRTGVNSPLHF. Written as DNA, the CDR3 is TGTGCCAGCAGTCGCACGGGGGTAAATTCACCCCTCCACTTT.

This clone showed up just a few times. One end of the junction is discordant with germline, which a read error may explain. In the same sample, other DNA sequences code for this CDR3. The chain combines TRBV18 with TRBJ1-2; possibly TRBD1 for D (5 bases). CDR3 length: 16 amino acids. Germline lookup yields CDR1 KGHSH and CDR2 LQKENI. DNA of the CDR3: TGTGCCAGCTCGCCACGTGGGTCGACAGAAAGCTATGGCTACACCTTC. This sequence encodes CASSPRGSTESYGYTF.

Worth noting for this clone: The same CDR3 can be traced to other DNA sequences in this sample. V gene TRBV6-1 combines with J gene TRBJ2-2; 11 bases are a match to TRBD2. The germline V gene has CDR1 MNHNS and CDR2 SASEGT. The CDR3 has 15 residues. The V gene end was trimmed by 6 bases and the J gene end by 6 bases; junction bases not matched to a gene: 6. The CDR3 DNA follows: TGTGCCAGCAGCGAGACTAGCGGGACGGCCGGGGAGCTGTTTTTT. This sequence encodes CASSETSGTAGELFF.

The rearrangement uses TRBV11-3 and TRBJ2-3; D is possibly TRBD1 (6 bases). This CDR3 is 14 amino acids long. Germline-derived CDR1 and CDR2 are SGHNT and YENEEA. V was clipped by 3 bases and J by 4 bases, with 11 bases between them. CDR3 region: CASSLDQGSDTQYF. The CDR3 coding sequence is TGTGCCAGCAGCTTGGACCAGGGGTCAGATACGCAGTATTTT.